The rows below give T cell receptor beta chains drawn from one sample of a study of blood T cell repertoires in COVID-19. TCRdb's table, derived via immunoSEQ multiplex PCR, lists solely in-frame clones and lacks some. This table has tens of thousands of clones, roughly 80% appearing once. Sequenced input: peripheral blood. These receptor sequences come from a woman aged 50 to 60 with acute or convalescent COVID-19. Both conserved end residues are part of each CDR3. A D gene is named only where the DNA matches it firmly. Clone size, where shown, is once, few, many, or a class for clones that have expanded.

j_call d_call v_call clone_size cdr3_nt cdr3_aa
TRBJ2-2 TRBD1 TRBV4-1 few TGCGCCAGCAGCCTATCCACCGGGACAGCCGGGGAGCTGTTTTTT CASSLSTGTAGELFF
TRBJ1-5 - TRBV27 - TGTGCCAGCAGTTTAGGTGGAGGGCAGCCCCAGCATTTT CASSLGGGQPQHF
TRBJ1-2 TRBD1 TRBV7-9 - TGTGCCAGCAGCTCGACCGGGACAGGGAACTACACCTTC CASSSTGTGNYTF
TRBJ1-1 - TRBV4-1 - TGCGCCAGCAGCCAAGATAGATTAGAAGCTTTCTTT CASSQDRLEAFF
TRBJ2-3 - TRBV4-2 - TGTGCCAGCAGCCAAGGAAAAACTTCAACTTATACGCAGTATTTT CASSQGKTSTYTQYF
TRBJ2-5 TRBD1 TRBV11-2 - TGTGCCAGCAGCCTCGGGACAGTCAAAGAGACCCAGTACTTC CASSLGTVKETQYF
TRBJ1-2 TRBD1 TRBV2 - TGTGCCAGCAGTGGGAACAGGGGTCCCAACTATGGCTACACCTTC CASSGNRGPNYGYTF
TRBJ1-6 TRBD1 TRBV6-5 - TGTGCCAGCAGTTACTATGGGGACAGAGACAATTCACCCCTCCACTTT CASSYYGDRDNSPLHF
TRBJ1-6 TRBD1 TRBV7-2 once TGTGCCAGCAGCTCGGAACAGGGGAGGCTAAGATCCTATAATTCACCCCTCCACTTT CASSSEQGRLRSYNSPLHF
TRBJ1-6 - TRBV6-6 - TGTGCCAGCAGCCTTGACAGGAGTTCACCCCTCCACTTT CASSLDRSSPLHF
TRBJ1-2 TRBD1 TRBV15 few TGTGCCACCACCTCGGGACAGCTGAACTATGGCTACACCTTC CATTSGQLNYGYTF
TRBJ2-1 TRBD2 TRBV3-1/TRBV3-2 - TGTGCCAGCAGCCAGACTAGCGGGGGGAGCAATGAGCAGTTCTTC CASSQTSGGSNEQFF
TRBJ1-2 TRBD1 TRBV28 few TGTGCCAGCAGTCCGATACAGGGGAACTATGGCTACACCTTC CASSPIQGNYGYTF
TRBJ1-1 TRBD1 TRBV7-9 - TGTGCCAGCAGGCGACAGGCCAACAGGGGGGAAGCTTTCTTT CASRRQANRGEAFF
TRBJ1-5 - TRBV7-2 - TGTGCCAGCAGGTTAGGGGCAGTCAATCAGCCCCAGCATTTT CASRLGAVNQPQHF
TRBJ2-7 TRBD2 TRBV11-2 - TGTGCCAGCAGCTCAACGGGGGGGCGGTACGAGCAGTACTTC CASSSTGGRYEQYF
TRBJ1-1 TRBD1 TRBV27 - TGTGCCAGCCTATTAAGAGTGCCGGGACAGGGAGTGAACACTGAAGCTTTCTTT CASLLRVPGQGVNTEAFF
TRBJ2-7 - TRBV29-1 few TGCAGCGTTGCCTCGGGGTACGAGCAGTACTTC CSVASGYEQYF
TRBJ2-3 TRBD2 TRBV6-6 - TGTGCCACCGATTTTAGCGGGGGAGCAGATACGCAGTATTTT CATDFSGGADTQYF
TRBJ1-2 - TRBV9 - TGTGCCAGCAGCGTAGGGATGGGCGGGGGGAACTATGGCTACACCTTC CASSVGMGGGNYGYTF
TRBJ2-7 TRBD1 TRBV28 - TGTGCCAGCAGTCCTATGGCCCCGGGACAGCCTTCCTACGAGCAGTACTTC CASSPMAPGQPSYEQYF
TRBJ1-1 TRBD1 TRBV4-2 - TGTGCCAGCAGCCGCTCAATGCAGGGGGCGAACGAAGCTTTCTTT CASSRSMQGANEAFF
TRBJ2-2 - TRBV2 - TGTGCCAGCAGTGCCGGCAGCGACACCGGGGAGCTGTTTTTT CASSAGSDTGELFF
TRBJ2-5 - TRBV2 once TGTGCCAGCGGCTACAGGGAGACCCAGTACTTC CASGYRETQYF
TRBJ2-7 - TRBV6-4 - TGTGCCAGCTCCAAAGGGGGTGTTGCCTACGAGCAGTACTTC CASSKGGVAYEQYF
TRBJ2-5 - TRBV13 - TGTGCCAGCAGCTTGGCAACCGCTCAAGAGACCCAGTACTTC CASSLATAQETQYF
TRBJ1-6 TRBD1 TRBV30 - TGTGCCTGGAGGGACAGGTATAATTCACCCCTCCACTTT CAWRDRYNSPLHF
TRBJ2-7 - TRBV2 few TGTGCCAGCAGTGAAGGGGCGGGGAGCTCCTACGAGCAGTACTTC CASSEGAGSSYEQYF
TRBJ2-3 - TRBV3-1/TRBV3-2 - TGTGCCAGCAGTCCTCCCAGCACAGATACGCAGTATTTT CASSPPSTDTQYF
TRBJ1-2 TRBD1 TRBV6-1 - TGTGCCAGCAGTGAAGGACAGGGTGGCTACACCTTC CASSEGQGGYTF
TRBJ1-5 - TRBV2 - TGTGCCAGCAGTGGACAATATAGCAATCAGCCCCAGCATTTT CASSGQYSNQPQHF
TRBJ2-2 - TRBV7-9 - TGTGCCAGCAGCTTAGACGGAGGATGGGTCACCGGGGAGCTGTTTTTT CASSLDGGWVTGELFF
TRBJ1-2 TRBD1 TRBV19 - TGTGCCAGTACCTTCTCCGGGACAGGGGATAACTATGGCTACACCTTC CASTFSGTGDNYGYTF
TRBJ2-7 TRBD1 TRBV15 - TGTGCCACCAGCTGGGACAGGGGCCCCTACGAGCAGTACTTC CATSWDRGPYEQYF
TRBJ2-1 TRBD2 TRBV19 - TGTGCCAGTTCTCGGAGTAGCGGGGGGTGGAGCTCCTACAATGAGCAGTTCTTC CASSRSSGGWSSYNEQFF
TRBJ2-3 - TRBV6-5 - TGTGCCAGCAGTGACTCCGGGGATACGCAGTATTTT CASSDSGDTQYF
TRBJ1-1 TRBD1 TRBV2 - TGTGCCAGCAGGCCCCGACAGGGGGCGGGTACTGAAGCTTTCTTT CASRPRQGAGTEAFF
TRBJ1-3 - TRBV6-5 once TGTGCCAGCAAGAGGGATTTTGCTACTGGAAACACCATATATTTT CASKRDFATGNTIYF
TRBJ2-7 - TRBV14 - TGTGCCAGCAGCCAAGATCTGGCCGTCTACGAGCAGTACTTC CASSQDLAVYEQYF
TRBJ1-6 - TRBV7-8 - TGTGCCAGCAGCCTCCCAAACAAGAATTCACCCCTCCACTTT CASSLPNKNSPLHF
TRBJ1-6 - TRBV7-2 - TGTGCCAGCAATAGAAGGGGCCTAAATTCACCCCTCCACTTT CASNRRGLNSPLHF
TRBJ1-2 - TRBV5-1 once TGCGCCAGCAGCTTATGGGGAGGCGACTATGGCTACACCTTC CASSLWGGDYGYTF
TRBJ2-7 - TRBV28 - TGTGCCAGCAGTCAGAGGTCGGCTACCTACGAGCAGTACTTC CASSQRSATYEQYF
TRBJ2-5 TRBD2 TRBV29-1 - TGCAGCGTTGGGTTGGGGACTAGCGTTAAGGGGACCCAGTACTTC CSVGLGTSVKGTQYF
TRBJ1-2 - TRBV9 - TGTGCCAGCAGCGTAGAGCCTGATTCAAACTATGGCTACACCTTC CASSVEPDSNYGYTF
TRBJ1-1 - TRBV19 - TGTGCCAGTCGGCTTTTGCGGGGAGGGATGAACACTGAAGCTTTCTTT CASRLLRGGMNTEAFF
TRBJ1-5 - TRBV6-5 - TGTGCCAGCAGTTATTGGGGCCGGGGGAGCAATCAGCCCCAGCATTTT CASSYWGRGSNQPQHF
TRBJ2-2 TRBD2 TRBV29-1 few TGCAGCGTGCGCCCTGTTAGCGGGGGGAACACCGGGGAGCTGTTTTTT CSVRPVSGGNTGELFF
TRBJ1-4 - TRBV28 - TGTGCCAGCAGTTTCTATCGACAGGCAAGGGGTGAAAAACTGTTTTTT CASSFYRQARGEKLFF
TRBJ1-2 - TRBV5-5 - TGTGCCAGCAGCCCAGACGCACGGGGGTCTTTGGATGGCTACACCTTC CASSPDARGSLDGYTF
TRBJ1-5 - TRBV5-1 - TGCGCCAGCAGCTTGGATCCCGGTCAGCCCCAGCATTTT CASSLDPGQPQHF
TRBJ2-5 TRBD2 TRBV9 - TGTGCCAGCAGCGTAGGATCGCTAGCGGGGGAAGAGACCCAGTACTTC CASSVGSLAGEETQYF
TRBJ2-3 TRBD2 TRBV3-1/TRBV3-2 - TGTGCCAGCAGCCAAGATGCAGTAGCGGGGGGGCGGAGCACAGATACGCAGTATTTT CASSQDAVAGGRSTDTQYF
TRBJ2-7 TRBD2 TRBV14 - TGTGCCAGCAGTTCCCAGCGGGGGGGATACGAGCAGTACTTC CASSSQRGGYEQYF
TRBJ2-7 TRBD1 TRBV19 - TGTGCCAGTAGTATGAATGTCGACAGGGTCTACGAGCAGTACTTC CASSMNVDRVYEQYF
TRBJ1-4 TRBD1 TRBV29-1 - TGCAGCGTGGGTGGACAGGGGGGAGAAAAACTGTTTTTT CSVGGQGGEKLFF
TRBJ2-7 - TRBV28 - TGTGCCAGCAGCCTAGGTGGACAGCTAATCTACGAGCAGTACTTC CASSLGGQLIYEQYF
TRBJ1-2 - TRBV6-6 - TGTGCCAGCAGTTACCAGAGGTCTGGCTACACCTTC CASSYQRSGYTF
TRBJ2-5 - TRBV6-1 few TGTGCCAGCAGTGAAGTTGGCGGAGAGACCCAGTACTTC CASSEVGGETQYF